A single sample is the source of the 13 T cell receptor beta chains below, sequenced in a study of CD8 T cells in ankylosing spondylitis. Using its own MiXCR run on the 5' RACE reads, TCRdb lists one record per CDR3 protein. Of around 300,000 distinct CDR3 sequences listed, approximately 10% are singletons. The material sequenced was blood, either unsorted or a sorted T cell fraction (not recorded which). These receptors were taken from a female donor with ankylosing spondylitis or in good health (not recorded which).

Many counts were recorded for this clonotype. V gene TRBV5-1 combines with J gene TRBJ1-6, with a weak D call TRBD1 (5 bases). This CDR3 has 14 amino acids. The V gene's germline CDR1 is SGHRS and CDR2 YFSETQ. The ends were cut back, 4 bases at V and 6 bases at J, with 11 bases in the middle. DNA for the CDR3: TGCGCCAGCAGCCTGGGGGAGATTAATTCACCCCTCCACTTT. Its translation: CASSLGEINSPLHF.

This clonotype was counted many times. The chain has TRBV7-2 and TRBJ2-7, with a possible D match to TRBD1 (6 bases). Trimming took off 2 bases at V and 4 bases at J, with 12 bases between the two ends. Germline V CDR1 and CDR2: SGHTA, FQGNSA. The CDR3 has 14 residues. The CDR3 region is CASSLSGQLYEQYF. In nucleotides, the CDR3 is TGTGCCAGCAGCTTATCAGGACAGCTGTACGAGCAGTACTTC. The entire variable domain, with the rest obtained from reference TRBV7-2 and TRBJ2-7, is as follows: GAGVSQSPSNKVTEKGKDVELRCDPISGHTALYWYRQSLGQGLEFLIYFQGNSAPDKSGLPSDRFSAERTGGSVSTLTIQRTQQEDSAVYLCASSLSGQLYEQYFGPGTRLTVT.

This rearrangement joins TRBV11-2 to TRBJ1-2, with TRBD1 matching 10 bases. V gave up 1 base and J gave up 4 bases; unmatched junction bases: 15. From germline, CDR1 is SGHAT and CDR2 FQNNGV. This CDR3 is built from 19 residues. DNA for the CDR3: TGTGCCAGCAGCTTAGTGGCCCCCGGGACAGGGGTTCTGGGCTATGGCTACACCTTC. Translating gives CASSLVAPGTGVLGYGYTF.

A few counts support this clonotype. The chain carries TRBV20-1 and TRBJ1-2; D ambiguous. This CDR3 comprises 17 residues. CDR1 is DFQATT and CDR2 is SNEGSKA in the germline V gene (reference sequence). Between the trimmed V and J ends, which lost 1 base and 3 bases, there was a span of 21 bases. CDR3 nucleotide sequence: TGCAGTGCTAGAGTTAGGGCAGCTACTACCTTCGACTATGGCTACACCTTC. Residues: CSARVRAATTFDYGYTF.

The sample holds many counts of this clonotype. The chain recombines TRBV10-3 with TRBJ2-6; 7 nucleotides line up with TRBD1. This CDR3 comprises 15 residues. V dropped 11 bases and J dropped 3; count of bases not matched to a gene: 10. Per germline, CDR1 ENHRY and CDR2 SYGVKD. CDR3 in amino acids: CASRQGLDGANVLTF. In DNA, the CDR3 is TGTGCCTCAAGACAGGGTTTAGATGGGGCCAACGTCCTGACTTTC.

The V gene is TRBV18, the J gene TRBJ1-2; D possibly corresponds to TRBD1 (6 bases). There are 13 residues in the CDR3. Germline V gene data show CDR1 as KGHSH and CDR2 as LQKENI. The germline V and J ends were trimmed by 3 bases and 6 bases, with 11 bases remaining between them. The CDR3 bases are TGTGCCAGCTCACCTGGCAGGGGCGATGGCTACACCTTC. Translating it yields CASSPGRGDGYTF.

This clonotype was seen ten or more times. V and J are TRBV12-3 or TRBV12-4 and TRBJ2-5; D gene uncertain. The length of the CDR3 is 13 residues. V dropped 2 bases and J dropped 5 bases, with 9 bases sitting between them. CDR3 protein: CASSLKRRETQYF. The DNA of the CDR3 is TGTGCCAGCAGTTTAAAGCGCAGGGAGACCCAGTACTTC.

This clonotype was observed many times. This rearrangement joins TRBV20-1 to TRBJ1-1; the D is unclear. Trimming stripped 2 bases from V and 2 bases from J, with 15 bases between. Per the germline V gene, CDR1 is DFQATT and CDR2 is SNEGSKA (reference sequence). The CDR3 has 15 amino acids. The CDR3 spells CSARSRRQLNTEAFF. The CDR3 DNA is TGCAGTGCTAGATCCCGGAGGCAGTTAAACACTGAAGCTTTCTTT.

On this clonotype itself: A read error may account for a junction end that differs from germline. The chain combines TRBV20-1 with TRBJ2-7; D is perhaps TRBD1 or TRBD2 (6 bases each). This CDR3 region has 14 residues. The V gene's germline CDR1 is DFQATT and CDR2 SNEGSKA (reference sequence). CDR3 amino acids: CSASRGDRGYKQYF. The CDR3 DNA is TGCAGTGCTAGTAGGGGGGATAGGGGCTACAAGCAGTACTTC.

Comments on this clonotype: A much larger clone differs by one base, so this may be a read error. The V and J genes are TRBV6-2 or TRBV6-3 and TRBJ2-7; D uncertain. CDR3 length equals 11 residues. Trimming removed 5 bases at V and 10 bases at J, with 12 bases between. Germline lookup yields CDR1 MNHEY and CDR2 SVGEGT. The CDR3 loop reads CASSREHVQYF. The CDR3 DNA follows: TGTGCCAGCAGTCGAGAACACGTCCAGTACTTC.

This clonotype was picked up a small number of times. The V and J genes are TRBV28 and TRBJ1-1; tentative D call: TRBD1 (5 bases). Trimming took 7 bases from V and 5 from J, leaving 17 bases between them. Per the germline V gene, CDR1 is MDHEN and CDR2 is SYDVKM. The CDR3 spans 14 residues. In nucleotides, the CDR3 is TGTGCCAGCACGAGGGAGGGGAGGTTTACTGAAGCTTTCTTT. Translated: CASTREGRFTEAFF.

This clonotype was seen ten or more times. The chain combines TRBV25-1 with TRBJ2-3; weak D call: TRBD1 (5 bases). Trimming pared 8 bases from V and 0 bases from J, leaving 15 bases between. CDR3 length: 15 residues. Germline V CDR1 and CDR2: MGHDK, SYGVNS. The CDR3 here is CASARDRASTDTQYF. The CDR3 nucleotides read TGTGCCAGCGCCCGTGACAGAGCGAGCACAGATACGCAGTATTTT.

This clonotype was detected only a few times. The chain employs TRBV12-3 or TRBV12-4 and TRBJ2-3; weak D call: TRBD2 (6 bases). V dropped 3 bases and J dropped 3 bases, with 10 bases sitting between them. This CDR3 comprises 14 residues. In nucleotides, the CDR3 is TGTGCCAGCAGTTTCTTAGGGAGGACAGATACGCAGTATTTT. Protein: CASSFLGRTDTQYF.